These 5 T cell receptor beta chains came from one sample sequenced in a study of cytomegalovirus exposure and HLA in healthy donors. 13 Jbeta primers and 60 Vbeta primers were used for the PCR. Only in-frame clones appear in the TCRdb table, and some are missing; sequencing was by immunoSEQ multiplex PCR. The sample includes 150,000 or so clones. Sequencing was performed on PBMCs. These receptors came from a woman between 45 and 60 years old in good health and CMV-seronegative.

This chain uses TRBV7-9 with TRBJ1-5, with D tentatively TRBD1 (6 bases). Per the germline V gene, CDR1 is SEHNR and CDR2 is FQNEAQ (reference sequence). Trimming removed 5 bases from V and 0 bases from J, with 11 bases in between. CDR3 length: 15 amino acids. The CDR3 reads CASSRDTYSNQPQHF. The CDR3, as DNA: TGTGCCAGCAGCCGGGACACCTATAGCAATCAGCCCCAGCATTTT.

The genes are TRBV18 and TRBJ1-3; weak D call: TRBD1 (6 bases). The ends were cut back, 3 bases at V and 0 bases at J, with 9 bases in the middle. The CDR3 covers 15 residues. The germline CDR1 and CDR2 sequences are KGHSH and LQKENI. CDR3 in DNA: TGTGCCAGCTCACCGGGGGCTGCCTCTGGAAACACCATATATTTT. This translates into CASSPGAASGNTIYF. Looking up the rest from reference TRBV18 and TRBJ1-3 gives the full variable domain: NAGVMQNPRHLVRRRGQEARLRCSPMKGHSHVYWYRQLPEEGLKFMVYLQKENIIDESGMPKERFSAEFPKEGPSILRIQQVVRGDSAAYFCASSPGAASGNTIYFGEGSWLTVV.

The CDR3 region is CASSPDYYQETQYF. CDR3 DNA sequence: TGTGCCAGCAGCCCCGATTACTACCAAGAGACCCAGTACTTC. This chain connects TRBV5-4 to TRBJ2-5, with unresolved D. Germline values: CDR1 SGHNT, CDR2 YYREEE (reference sequence). Trimming left V 4 bases short and J 0 bases short, with 10 bases between. The CDR3 contains 14 residues.

As concerns this clone: Other DNA sequences within the sample encode an identical CDR3. The chain uses TRBV5-1 and TRBJ2-7; D is uncertain. The V gene lost 1 base and the J gene lost 0 bases, with 8 bases spanning the gap. CDR1 and CDR2 from the germline V gene are SGHRS and YFSETQ. The CDR3 is 14 amino acids. CDR3 residues: CASSLTAGSYEQYF. DNA of the CDR3: TGCGCCAGCAGCTTGACGGCAGGCTCCTACGAGCAGTACTTC.

The chain links TRBV19 to TRBJ2-1; D not resolved. V dropped 10 bases and J dropped 6 bases, with 10 bases sitting between them. Germline assignment: CDR1 LNHDA and CDR2 SQIVND (reference sequence). The CDR3 totals 11 residues. The CDR3 DNA follows: TGTGCCACTTCGGTCATCAATGAGCAGTTCTTC. Protein sequence: CATSVINEQFF.